What follows describes a single T cell receptor (beta chain). The CDR3 covers 14 residues. Germline assignment: CDR1 SEHNR and CDR2 FQNEAQ (reference sequence). Trimming took off 1 base at V and 2 bases at J, with 8 bases between the two ends. Clones were read by immunoSEQ multiplex PCR, and TCRdb kept only the in-frame ones, dropping some. The sample carries some 150,000 clones, about 89% recorded once. The entry originates in a study of control samples from healthy donors and cancer patients. The sequence was obtained from a man between 18 and 29 years old in good health. V and J are TRBV7-9 and TRBJ1-2; D not resolved. Sequencing used blood. CDR3 sequence reads: CASSLGQANYGYTF. The CDR3 nucleotides read TGTGCCAGCAGCTTAGGGCAGGCCAACTATGGCTACACCTTC.